Presented here are 21 T cell receptor beta chains from one specimen sequenced in a study of T cells in Graves' hyperthyroidism and ophthalmopathy. Researchers amplified the TCR beta CDR3 regions from RNA transcripts. The TCR CDR3 first-round RT-PCR relied on the HTBI primer set. From the multiplex PCR reads, TCRdb called clonotypes with MiXCR, one entry per CDR3 protein. The sample records 130,000 to 150,000 distinct CDR3 sequences, roughly a fifth being singletons. The sample taken for sequencing was blood. These receptor sequences come from a woman aged 45-59 years with Graves' hyperthyroidism that later progressed to Graves' ophthalmopathy.

The sample holds many counts of this clonotype. The rearrangement uses TRBV12-3 or TRBV12-4 and TRBJ2-4; D possibly corresponds to TRBD2 (5 bases). Between the trimmed V and J ends, which lost 3 bases and 2 bases, there was a span of 8 bases. The CDR3 is 14 residues long. The CDR3 reads CASSLIASKNIQYF. The CDR3 bases are TGTGCCAGCAGTTTGATAGCGTCCAAAAACATTCAGTACTTC.

The chain combines TRBV5-1 with TRBJ1-6, with D perhaps TRBD1 (5 bases). CDR3 size: 16 residues. Deletions cut 0 bases from V and 5 bases from J, with 12 bases between. Germline V gene data show CDR1 as SGHRS and CDR2 as YFSETQ. CDR3 nucleotide sequence: TGCGCCAGCAGCTTGGCCGTCGGGGCCAATAATTCACCCCTCCACTTT. Translation: CASSLAVGANNSPLHF.

This clonotype was seen a few times. This sequence joins TRBV6-1 and TRBJ1-1, with no clear D. V shed 6 bases and J shed 2 bases, with 4 bases lying between them. Germline V gene lookup returns CDR1 MNHNS and CDR2 SASEGT. The CDR3 covers 11 residues. The CDR3 coding sequence is TGTGCCAGCAGGTCAAACACTGAAGCTTTCTTT. This translates into CASRSNTEAFF.

This clonotype came up many times. The V and J genes are TRBV6-2 or TRBV6-3 and TRBJ2-7; a possible D gene is TRBD2 (5 bases). There are 14 residues in the CDR3. Germline V gives CDR1 MNHEY, CDR2 SVGEGT. With 4 bases removed from V and 4 bases from J, the gap between germline ends came to 14 bases. The DNA for the CDR3 is TGTGCCAGCAGTTCTTCCGGACGGGAATACGAGCAGTACTTC. Amino acids: CASSSSGREYEQYF.

The V gene is TRBV14, the J gene TRBJ2-3, with 9 nucleotides matching TRBD2. The germline gives CDR1 SGHDN, CDR2 FVKESK. With 4 bases clipped from V and 5 bases from J, the junction kept 7 bases outside the gene matches. There are 15 residues in the CDR3. CDR3 amino acids: CASSPASGNLDTQYF. Here the CDR3 DNA reads TGTGCCAGCAGCCCTGCTAGCGGGAATTTAGATACGCAGTATTTT. The full variable domain, rest sourced from reference TRBV14 and TRBJ2-3, is EAGVTQFPSHSVIEKGQTVTLRCDPISGHDNLYWYRRVMGKEIKFLLHFVKESKQDESGMPNNRFLAERTGGTYSTLKVQPAELEDSGVYFCASSPASGNLDTQYFGPGTRLTVL.

The CDR3 region has the DNA TGTGCCACCAGTGGACCCGGACAAACCTACGAGCAGTACTTC. Translated, it gives CATSGPGQTYEQYF. The chain uses TRBV24-1 and TRBJ2-7, with D tentatively TRBD1 (5 bases). CDR3 length: 14 residues. The V end lost 5 bases, the J end lost 2 bases, and 12 bases lay between the germline ends. Germline CDR1 is KGHDR and CDR2 is SFDVKD.

The rearrangement joins TRBV2 to TRBJ1-5; D might be TRBD1 (5 bases). Germline V gene lookup returns CDR1 SNHLY and CDR2 FYNNEI. This CDR3 has 15 residues. Trimming took 8 bases from V and 4 from J, leaving 18 bases between them. The DNA for the CDR3 is TGTGCCAGCTTGGAGGCGGGGGGTAGTAATCAGCCCCAGCATTTT. As protein: CASLEAGGSNQPQHF.

This clonotype was seen at least ten times. CDR3 DNA: TGTGCCAGCAGCTTCGGCCCGGACAGAATGAACACTGAAGCTTTCTTT. This gives the protein CASSFGPDRMNTEAFF. V gene TRBV11-2 combines with J gene TRBJ1-1, with a weak D call TRBD1 (6 bases). The CDR3 contains 16 residues. V was shortened by 3 bases and J by 0 bases, with 14 bases between the two germline ends. Germline V gene lookup returns CDR1 SGHAT and CDR2 FQNNGV. The entire variable domain, with the rest obtained from reference TRBV11-2 and TRBJ1-1, is as follows: EAGVAQSPRYKIIEKRQSVAFWCNPISGHATLYWYQQILGQGPKLLIQFQNNGVVDDSQLPKDRFSAERLKGVDSTLKIQPAKLEDSAVYLCASSFGPDRMNTEAFFGQGTRLTVV.

This clonotype was detected many times. The chain couples TRBV18 to TRBJ2-5; 7 bases map to TRBD2. V lost 6 bases and J lost 2; bases outside the gene matches: 9. From germline, CDR1 is KGHSH and CDR2 LQKENI. CDR3 size: 15 residues. CDR3 sequence: CASSTTPSGQETQYF. The CDR3 nucleotides read TGTGCCAGCTCTACCACTCCTAGCGGACAAGAGACCCAGTACTTC.

Ten or more counts support this clonotype. V usage is TRBV2 and J usage is TRBJ1-6; 10 bases match TRBD1. The CDR3 consists of 14 residues. The ends lost 6 bases at V and 7 bases at J; junction bases unmatched: 3. Germline values: CDR1 SNHLY, CDR2 FYNNEI. The CDR3 spells CASSVDRGNSPLHF. CDR3 nucleotide sequence: TGTGCCAGCAGCGTGGACAGGGGGAATTCACCCCTCCACTTT.

This clonotype has more than one count but fewer than ten. CDR3 in DNA: TGTGCCAGTCAGGGGGGCTCCTACGAGCAGTACTTC. Translated: CASQGGSYEQYF. This rearrangement joins TRBV7-2 to TRBJ2-7, with D perhaps matching TRBD1 (7 bases). This CDR3 is 12 amino acids long. The germline CDR1 and CDR2 sequences are SGHTA and FQGNSA. The V end lost 9 bases, the J end lost 0 bases, and 9 bases lay between the germline ends.

In its sample, this clonotype was seen a few times. This sequence joins TRBV2 and TRBJ2-7; D might be TRBD2 (6 bases). Germline V gives CDR1 SNHLY, CDR2 FYNNEI. V lost 3 bases and J lost 0, with 9 bases in between. The CDR3 consists of 14 residues. The CDR3 protein is CASSENSGSYEQYF. In DNA form, the CDR3 reads TGTGCCAGCAGTGAGAATAGCGGCTCCTACGAGCAGTACTTC.

This clonotype was picked up a small number of times. The J gene is TRBJ1-2, the V gene TRBV29-1; D is unclear. Germline-derived CDR1 and CDR2 are SQVTM and ANQGSEA. V was clipped by 7 bases and J by 13 bases, with 10 bases between them. The CDR3 loop spans 8 amino acids. DNA of the CDR3: TGCAGCGGCGATGGTCTCACCTTC. Protein product: CSGDGLTF.

V is TRBV5-1 and J is TRBJ1-1, with a possible D match to TRBD1 (6 bases). V was cut by 3 bases and J by 1 base, with 31 bases left in between. The CDR3 covers 21 residues. Germline CDR1 reads SGHRS; CDR2 reads YFSETQ. The CDR3 region is CASSWGLPAPGTYPWNTEAFF. The CDR3 nucleotides read TGCGCCAGCAGCTGGGGACTCCCGGCGCCCGGGACATACCCGTGGAACACTGAAGCTTTCTTT.

This clonotype was seen only a few times. The gene calls are TRBV5-1 and TRBJ2-1, with 8 positions matching TRBD2. V was pared by 0 bases and J by 5 bases, with 4 bases of the junction left unmatched. The CDR3 consists of 15 residues. The germline CDR1 and CDR2 sequences are SGHRS and YFSETQ. CDR3 loop: CASSLVGGGNNEQFF. For the CDR3, the DNA is TGCGCCAGCAGCTTGGTTGGCGGGGGGAACAATGAGCAGTTCTTC.

This clonotype was recorded at least ten times. Here the CDR3 DNA reads TGTGCCAGCAGTGAAGGACAGGGGGGACCCTACACCGGGGAGCTGTTTTTT. It encodes CASSEGQGGPYTGELFF. The rearrangement links TRBV6-1 to TRBJ2-2, with 9 bases lining up with TRBD1. Germline V CDR1 and CDR2: MNHNS, SASEGT. V shed 1 base and J 3 bases; nucleotides not matched to a gene: 6. The CDR3 is made up of 17 amino acids.

There are many counts of this clonotype. The chain joins TRBV28 to TRBJ1-1; maybe TRBD1 (5 bases). Deletions cut 2 bases from V and 11 bases from J, with 12 bases between. The CDR3 is made up of 12 amino acids. Germline V lookup: CDR1 MDHEN, CDR2 SYDVKM. The CDR3 DNA follows: TGTGCCAGCAGTTTAGAGGGGAGAAGGGCTTTCTTT. As protein: CASSLEGRRAFF.

The rearrangement joins TRBV27 to TRBJ1-3, with D perhaps TRBD1 (6 bases). The CDR3 totals 16 residues. Germline V gene sequence: CDR1 MNHEY, CDR2 SMNVEV (reference sequence). Trimming stripped 5 bases from V and 0 bases from J, with 14 bases between. The CDR3 loop is CASSPARGYSGNTIYF. DNA of the CDR3: TGTGCCAGCAGTCCTGCCAGGGGATACTCTGGAAACACCATATATTTT.

This clonotype appeared a few times. This chain connects TRBV4-1 to TRBJ1-5; 7 bases align to TRBD1. CDR1 and CDR2 from the germline V gene are MGHRA and YSYEKL. The CDR3 runs to 16 residues. The J segment lost 7 bases and the V segment lost 4 bases, leaving 13 bases of the junction unmatched. The CDR3 nucleotides are TGCGCCAGCAGCCCAGTTCCCCTTCAGGGGGGGCAGCCCCAGCATTTT. This sequence encodes CASSPVPLQGGQPQHF.

This clonotype showed up many times. The rearrangement uses TRBV11-2 and TRBJ2-1; 12 positions agree with TRBD2. Germline loops: CDR1 SGHAT, CDR2 FQNNGV. Trimming removed 7 bases from V and 9 bases from J; junction bases left unmatched: 10. The CDR3 contains 15 residues. CDR3 DNA sequence: TGTGCCAGCACCCGACGGACTAGCGGGAAAAGTGAGCAGTTCTTC. Amino acid sequence: CASTRRTSGKSEQFF.

The rearrangement links TRBV20-1 to TRBJ1-2; 7 nucleotides agree with TRBD1. The CDR3 sequence is 13 residues long. With V trimmed by 6 bases and J by 3 bases, 7 bases remained unmatched. Germline V gene sequence: CDR1 DFQATT, CDR2 SNEGSKA (reference sequence). The CDR3 coding sequence is TGCAGTGCCGCAACACAGGGGTACTATGGCTACACCTTC. This gives the protein CSAATQGYYGYTF.